This entry lists 15 T cell receptor beta chains sequenced from one sample in a study of CD4 T cells in relation to SARS-CoV-2 and coronaviruses. Unexposed donor CD4+ T cells date from about 2011-2018, before the COVID-19 pandemic. The cells were cultured for about ten days before CD4+ T cells were isolated. For these TCRs, the target antigens are not known. TCRdb's table, derived via immunoSEQ multiplex PCR, lists solely in-frame clones and lacks some. The sample lists approximately 20,000 clones; about 81% were seen once. The sample consisted of CD4+ T cells from PBMCs, cultured in vitro. All receptors derive from a human donor in good health.

The rearrangement joins TRBV23-1 to TRBJ2-4; D is undetermined. TRBV23-1 has ORF status, its function being uncertain. Trimming took off 7 bases at V and 8 bases at J, with 15 bases between the two ends. The CDR3 spans 13 residues. The CDR3 DNA is TGCGCCAGCATATTAATCGGACGGGACATTCAGTACTTC. Translation gives CASILIGRDIQYF.

V usage is TRBV4-1 and J usage is TRBJ2-5, with TRBD1 matching over 7 bases. The CDR3 covers 15 residues. Trimming at V came to 0 bases and at J to 4 bases, leaving 5 bases not matched to a gene. Germline assignment: CDR1 MGHRA and CDR2 YSYEKL. CDR3 coding DNA: TGCGCCAGCAGCCAAGAAGGGGGCAGGGGAGAGACCCAGTACTTC. Translation gives CASSQEGGRGETQYF.

CDR3 nucleotides: TGCGCCAGCAGCGGGGAAGGGACGCCTCCCACAGATACGCAGTATTTT. It specifies CASSGEGTPPTDTQYF. The V gene is TRBV5-1, the J gene TRBJ2-3; either TRBD1 or TRBD2 may fit D (5 bases each). CDR3 size: 16 residues. Looked up from germline, CDR1 is SGHRS and CDR2 is YFSETQ. V shed 4 bases and J shed 2 bases, with 17 bases lying between them.

The chain employs TRBV7-8 and TRBJ2-7, with D hard to call. This CDR3 is built from 12 residues. Deletions cut 3 bases from V and 0 bases from J, with 3 bases between. Germline V CDR1 and CDR2: SGHVS, FQNEAQ. CDR3 DNA: TGTGCCAGCAGCTTTGGCTCCTACGAGCAGTACTTC. Translated: CASSFGSYEQYF.

The gene calls are TRBV6-4 and TRBJ2-3, with D hard to call. The CDR3 consists of 15 residues. Looked up from germline, CDR1 is MRHNA and CDR2 is SNTAGT. Trimming took 6 bases from V and 1 from J, leaving 14 bases between them. CDR3 coding DNA: TGTGCCAGCAGCGCCCGTCCAGTAGGCACAGATACGCAGTATTTT. It translates to CASSARPVGTDTQYF.

J is TRBJ2-1 and V is TRBV6-5, with unresolved D. The CDR3 length is 14 residues. Trimming pared 4 bases from V and 12 bases from J, leaving 19 bases between. The germline CDR1 and CDR2 sequences are MNHEY and SVGAGI. CDR3 DNA sequence: TGTGCCAGCAGTTCCCGGCGGTGGGGATTGGGGCAGTTCTTC. This encodes CASSSRRWGLGQFF.

V and J are TRBV18 and TRBJ2-3; 7 bases are shared with TRBD2. The CDR3 extends over 14 amino acids. Looked up from germline, CDR1 is KGHSH and CDR2 is LQKENI. The J segment lost 1 base and the V segment lost 4 bases, leaving 2 bases of the junction unmatched. The CDR3 loop reads CASSLTSGTDTQYF. The CDR3 nucleotides read TGTGCCAGCTCACTAACTAGCGGCACAGATACGCAGTATTTT.

The chain is built from TRBV19 and TRBJ1-1; no reliable D call. The CDR3 has 14 residues. V was pared by 4 bases and J by 2 bases, with 11 bases between. The germline V gene has CDR1 LNHDA and CDR2 SQIVND (reference sequence). This CDR3 reads CASSKGQTNTEAFF. The CDR3 DNA reads TGTGCCAGTAGTAAGGGCCAGACCAACACTGAAGCTTTCTTT.

This clone was seen only once. This chain connects TRBV6-5 to TRBJ1-2; 7 bases fit TRBD1. The germline CDR1 and CDR2 sequences are MNHEY and SVGAGI. The length of the CDR3 is 13 residues. The trim removed 5 bases at V and 7 bases at J, leaving 7 bases unmatched. CDR3 protein: CASSRGQEFGYTF. The CDR3 DNA sequence: TGTGCCAGCAGTCGTGGACAGGAGTTTGGCTACACCTTC.

The V call is TRBV7-6, the J call TRBJ1-1, with D possibly TRBD1 on 6 matching bases. This CDR3 contains 17 residues. The V gene's germline CDR1 is SGHVS and CDR2 FNYEAQ. V dropped 1 base and J dropped 1 base, with 16 bases sitting between them. The CDR3 bases are TGTGCCAGCAGCTTAGGGGCCTGGGGGGGGGCGAACACTGAAGCTTTCTTT. Amino acids: CASSLGAWGGANTEAFF.

This chain joins TRBV18 and TRBJ2-7; no firm D call. Germline V lookup: CDR1 KGHSH, CDR2 LQKENI. The germline V and J ends were trimmed by 2 bases and 0 bases, with 2 bases remaining between them. CDR3 size: 12 residues. CDR3 in amino acids: CASSPSSYEQYF. The CDR3 bases are TGTGCCAGCTCACCAAGCTCCTACGAGCAGTACTTC.

This clone has only one observation. The chain employs TRBV6-6 and TRBJ2-7, with 9 bases identical to TRBD1. Germline trimming cut 5 bases from V and 5 bases from J; bases unmatched to any gene: 10. The CDR3 is made up of 15 amino acids. The germline V gene encodes CDR1 MNHNY and CDR2 SVGAGI (reference sequence). CDR3 sequence reads: CASSHPGQGTNEQYF. The CDR3 DNA sequence: TGTGCCAGCAGTCACCCGGGACAGGGAACTAACGAGCAGTACTTC.

The chain carries TRBV5-4 and TRBJ1-1; no clear D. The germline V gene encodes CDR1 SGHNT and CDR2 YYREEE (reference sequence). The CDR3 length is 13 residues. The ends were cut back, 0 bases at V and 0 bases at J, with 3 bases in the middle. CDR3 bases: TGTGCCAGCAGCTTGGAGGTGAACACTGAAGCTTTCTTT. This codes for CASSLEVNTEAFF.

This clone has just one count. The chain couples TRBV7-8 to TRBJ2-5; no clear D. The CDR3 is 14 amino acids. Germline assignment: CDR1 SGHVS and CDR2 FQNEAQ. Trimming stripped 0 bases from V and 2 bases from J, with 7 bases between. The CDR3 spells CASSLAIAQETQYF. The CDR3 DNA reads as TGTGCCAGCAGCTTAGCCATAGCTCAAGAGACCCAGTACTTC.

This sequence joins TRBV6-2 or TRBV6-3 and TRBJ2-3; 7 bases fit TRBD2. This CDR3 is 12 amino acids long. The germline V gene has CDR1 MNHEY and CDR2 SVGEGT. V was pared by 5 bases and J by 4 bases, with 0 bases of the junction left unmatched. The CDR3 DNA reads TGTGCCAGCAGTCGGGAGGCAGATACGCAGTATTTT. This codes for CASSREADTQYF.